This T cell receptor (beta chain) was identified during a study of blood T cell repertoires in COVID-19. Whole-study context: T cells, B-cell-depleted T cells, or PBMCs supplied cDNA or gDNA.

Seattle patients were enrolled during active infection and followed longitudinally. In the study's own analysis: Reference gene primer amplification yielded estimated nucleated cell counts. Data came from immunoSEQ multiplex PCR; TCRdb stores just in-frame clones and leaves some out. V and J calls and clone size are those listed in that table; D and trimming were worked out from the DNA. This sample has around 400,000 clones, with approximately 87% found just once. This CDR3 is built from 14 residues. The V gene lost 10 bases and the J gene lost 1 base, with 14 bases spanning the gap. In germline, CDR1 is MNHEY, CDR2 SVGAGI.

This chain joins TRBV6-5 and TRBJ1-3; D is unresolved. The specimen was peripheral blood. This TCR derives from a woman aged 55-70 years with COVID-19, enrolled during active disease. The CDR3: CATREGGSGNTIYF. The CDR3 DNA sequence: TGTGCCACCCGAGAGGGTGGATCTGGAAACACCATATATTTT.